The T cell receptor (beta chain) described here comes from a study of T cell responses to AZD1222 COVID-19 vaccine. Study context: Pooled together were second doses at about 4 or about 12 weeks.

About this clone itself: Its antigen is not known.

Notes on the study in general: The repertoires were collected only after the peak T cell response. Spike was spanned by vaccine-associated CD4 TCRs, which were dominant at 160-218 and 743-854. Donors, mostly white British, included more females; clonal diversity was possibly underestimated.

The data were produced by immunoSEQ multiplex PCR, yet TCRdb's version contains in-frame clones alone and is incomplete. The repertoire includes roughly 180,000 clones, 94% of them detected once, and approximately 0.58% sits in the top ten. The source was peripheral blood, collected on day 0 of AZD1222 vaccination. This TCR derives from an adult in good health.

CDR3 DNA sequence: TGTGCCAGCATTGGGACTGGGGGGTCCTACGAGCAGTACTTC. Amino acids: CASIGTGGSYEQYF. V gene TRBV28 combines with J gene TRBJ2-7; D may be TRBD2 (6 bases). The CDR3 runs to 14 residues. Germline CDR1 is MDHEN and CDR2 is SYDVKM. V dropped 7 bases and J dropped 1 base, with 14 bases sitting between them.